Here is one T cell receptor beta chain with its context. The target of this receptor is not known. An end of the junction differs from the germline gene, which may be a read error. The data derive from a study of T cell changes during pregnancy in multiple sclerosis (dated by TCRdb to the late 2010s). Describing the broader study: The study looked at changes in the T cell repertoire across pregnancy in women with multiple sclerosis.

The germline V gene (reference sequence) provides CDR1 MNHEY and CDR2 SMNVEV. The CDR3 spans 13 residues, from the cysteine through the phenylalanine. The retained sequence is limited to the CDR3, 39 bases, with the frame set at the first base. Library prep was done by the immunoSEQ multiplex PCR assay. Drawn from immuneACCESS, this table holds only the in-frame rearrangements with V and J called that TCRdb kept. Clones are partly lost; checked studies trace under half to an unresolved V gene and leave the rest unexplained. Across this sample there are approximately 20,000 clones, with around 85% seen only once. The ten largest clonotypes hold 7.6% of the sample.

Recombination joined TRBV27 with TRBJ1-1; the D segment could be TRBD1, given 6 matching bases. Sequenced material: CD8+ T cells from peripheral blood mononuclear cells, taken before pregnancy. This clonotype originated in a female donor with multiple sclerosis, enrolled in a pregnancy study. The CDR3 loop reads CASRDQRDTEAFF. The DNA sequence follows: TGTGCCAGCCGGGATCAAAGGGACACAGAAGCTTTCTTT.